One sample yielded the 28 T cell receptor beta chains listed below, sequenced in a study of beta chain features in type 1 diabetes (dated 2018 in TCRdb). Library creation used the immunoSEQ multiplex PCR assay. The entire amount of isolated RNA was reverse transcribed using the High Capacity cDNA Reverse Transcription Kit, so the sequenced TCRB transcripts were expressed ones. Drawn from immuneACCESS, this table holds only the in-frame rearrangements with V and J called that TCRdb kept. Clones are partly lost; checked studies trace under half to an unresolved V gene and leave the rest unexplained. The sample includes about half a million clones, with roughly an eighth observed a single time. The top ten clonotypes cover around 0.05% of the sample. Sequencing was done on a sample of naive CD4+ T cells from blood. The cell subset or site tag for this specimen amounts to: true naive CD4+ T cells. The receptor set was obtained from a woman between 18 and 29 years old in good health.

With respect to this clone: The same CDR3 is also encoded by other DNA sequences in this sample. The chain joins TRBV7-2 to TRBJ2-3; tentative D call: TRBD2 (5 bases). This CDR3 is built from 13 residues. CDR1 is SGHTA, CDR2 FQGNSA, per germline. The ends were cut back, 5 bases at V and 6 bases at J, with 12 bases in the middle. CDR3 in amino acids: CASSQTGVDTQYF. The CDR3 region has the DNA TGTGCCAGCAGCCAAACCGGGGTGGATACGCAGTATTTT.

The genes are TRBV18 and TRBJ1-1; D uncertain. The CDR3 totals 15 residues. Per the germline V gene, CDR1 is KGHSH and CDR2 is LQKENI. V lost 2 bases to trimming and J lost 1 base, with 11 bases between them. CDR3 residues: CASSPSGLPNTEAFF. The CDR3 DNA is TGTGCCAGCTCACCATCCGGGCTACCGAACACTGAAGCTTTCTTT.

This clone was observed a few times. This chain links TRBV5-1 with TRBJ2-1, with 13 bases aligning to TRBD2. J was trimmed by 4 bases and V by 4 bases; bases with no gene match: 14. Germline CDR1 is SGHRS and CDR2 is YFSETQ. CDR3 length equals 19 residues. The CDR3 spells CASSRSLAGGPNLYNEQFF. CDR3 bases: TGCGCCAGCAGCCGATCACTAGCGGGAGGGCCCAATTTATACAATGAGCAGTTCTTC.

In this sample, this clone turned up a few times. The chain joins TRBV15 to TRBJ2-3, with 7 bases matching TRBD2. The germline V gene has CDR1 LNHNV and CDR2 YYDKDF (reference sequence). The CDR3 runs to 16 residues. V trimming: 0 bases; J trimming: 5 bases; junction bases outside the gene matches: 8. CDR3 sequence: CATSREREYHEDTQYF. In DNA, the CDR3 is TGTGCCACCAGCAGAGAGCGGGAGTACCACGAAGATACGCAGTATTTT.

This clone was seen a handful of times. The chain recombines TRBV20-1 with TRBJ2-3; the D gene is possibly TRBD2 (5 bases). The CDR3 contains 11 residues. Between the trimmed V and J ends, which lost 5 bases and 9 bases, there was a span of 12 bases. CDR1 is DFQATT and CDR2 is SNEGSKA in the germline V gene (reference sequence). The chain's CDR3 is CSAEDSGTQYF. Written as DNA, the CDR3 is TGCAGTGCTGAGGACTCGGGGACGCAGTATTTT.

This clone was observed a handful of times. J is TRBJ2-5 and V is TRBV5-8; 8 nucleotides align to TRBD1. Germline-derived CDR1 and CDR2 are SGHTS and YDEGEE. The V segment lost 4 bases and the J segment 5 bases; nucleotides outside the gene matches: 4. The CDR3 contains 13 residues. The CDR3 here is CASSRTGRETQYF. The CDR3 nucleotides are TGTGCCAGCAGCAGGACAGGGAGGGAGACCCAGTACTTC.

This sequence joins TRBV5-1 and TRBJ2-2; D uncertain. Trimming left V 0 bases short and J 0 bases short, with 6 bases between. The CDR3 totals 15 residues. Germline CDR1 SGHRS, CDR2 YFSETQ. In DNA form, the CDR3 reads TGCGCCAGCAGCTTGGTTTCAACGAACACCGGGGAGCTGTTTTTT. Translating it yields CASSLVSTNTGELFF.

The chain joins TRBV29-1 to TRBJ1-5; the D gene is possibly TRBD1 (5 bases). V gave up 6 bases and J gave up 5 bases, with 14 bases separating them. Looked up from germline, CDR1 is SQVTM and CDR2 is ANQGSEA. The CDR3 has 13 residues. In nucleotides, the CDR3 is TGCAGCGTCGAGACAGATCCCGATCAGCCCCAGCATTTT. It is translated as CSVETDPDQPQHF.

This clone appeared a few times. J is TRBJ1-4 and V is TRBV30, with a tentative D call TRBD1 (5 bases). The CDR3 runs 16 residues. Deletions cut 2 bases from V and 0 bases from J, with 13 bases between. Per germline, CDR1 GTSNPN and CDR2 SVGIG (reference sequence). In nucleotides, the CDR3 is TGTGCCTGGAGTCATATCGAAGGGGCAACTAATGAAAAACTGTTTTTT. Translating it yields CAWSHIEGATNEKLFF.

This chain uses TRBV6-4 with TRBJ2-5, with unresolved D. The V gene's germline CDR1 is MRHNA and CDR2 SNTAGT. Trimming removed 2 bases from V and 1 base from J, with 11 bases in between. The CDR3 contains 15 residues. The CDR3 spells CASSDGRVSQETQYF. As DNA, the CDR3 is TGTGCCAGCAGTGACGGAAGGGTATCCCAAGAGACCCAGTACTTC.

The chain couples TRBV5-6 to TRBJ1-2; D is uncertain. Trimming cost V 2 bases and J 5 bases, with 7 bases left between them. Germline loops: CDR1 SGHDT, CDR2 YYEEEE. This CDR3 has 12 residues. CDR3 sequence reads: CASSLREYGYTF. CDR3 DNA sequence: TGTGCCAGCAGCTTAAGGGAATATGGCTACACCTTC.

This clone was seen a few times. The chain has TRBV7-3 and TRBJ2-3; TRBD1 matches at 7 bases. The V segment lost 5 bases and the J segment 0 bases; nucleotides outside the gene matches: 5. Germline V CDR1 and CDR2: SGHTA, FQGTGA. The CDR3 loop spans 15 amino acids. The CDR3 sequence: CASSTTGLSTDTQYF. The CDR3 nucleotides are TGTGCCAGCAGCACGACAGGGTTGAGCACAGATACGCAGTATTTT.

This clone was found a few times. The CDR3 region is CSVWVLNSYEQYF. As DNA, the CDR3 is TGCAGCGTTTGGGTACTAAACTCCTACGAGCAGTACTTC. The chain joins TRBV29-1 to TRBJ2-7; D is undetermined. CDR3 length equals 13 residues. Germline values: CDR1 SQVTM, CDR2 ANQGSEA. V was cut by 5 bases and J by 0 bases, with 11 bases left in between.

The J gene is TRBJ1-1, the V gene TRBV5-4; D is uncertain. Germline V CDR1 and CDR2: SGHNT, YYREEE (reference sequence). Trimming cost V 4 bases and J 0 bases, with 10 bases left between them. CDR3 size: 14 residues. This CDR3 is CASSLATVNTEAFF. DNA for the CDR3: TGTGCCAGCAGCCTTGCAACAGTGAACACTGAAGCTTTCTTT.

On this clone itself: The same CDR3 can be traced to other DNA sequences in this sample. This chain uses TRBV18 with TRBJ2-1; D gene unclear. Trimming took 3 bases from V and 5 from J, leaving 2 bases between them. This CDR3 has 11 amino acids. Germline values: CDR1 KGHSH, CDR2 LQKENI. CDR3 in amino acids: CASSPNNEQFF. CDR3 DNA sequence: TGTGCCAGCTCACCGAACAATGAGCAGTTCTTC.

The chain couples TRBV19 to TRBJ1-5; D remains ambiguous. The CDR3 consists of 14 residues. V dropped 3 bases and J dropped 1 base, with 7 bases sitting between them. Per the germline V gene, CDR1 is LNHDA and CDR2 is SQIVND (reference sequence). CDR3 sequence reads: CASSIQQSNQPQHF. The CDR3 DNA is TGTGCCAGTAGTATCCAGCAGAGCAATCAGCCCCAGCATTTT.

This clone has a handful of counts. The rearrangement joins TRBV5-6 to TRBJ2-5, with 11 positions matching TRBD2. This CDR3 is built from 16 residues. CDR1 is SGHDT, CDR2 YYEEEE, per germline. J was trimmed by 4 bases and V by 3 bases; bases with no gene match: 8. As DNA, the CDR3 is TGTGCCAGCAGCTCCCGGGGACTAGCGGTCGGAGAGACCCAGTACTTC. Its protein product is CASSSRGLAVGETQYF.

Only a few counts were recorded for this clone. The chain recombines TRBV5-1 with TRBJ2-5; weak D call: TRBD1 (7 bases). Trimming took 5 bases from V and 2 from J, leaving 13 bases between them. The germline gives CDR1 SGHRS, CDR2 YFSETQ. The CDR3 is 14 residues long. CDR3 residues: CASRAGTAQETQYF. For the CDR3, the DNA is TGCGCCAGCAGGGCGGGGACAGCTCAAGAGACCCAGTACTTC. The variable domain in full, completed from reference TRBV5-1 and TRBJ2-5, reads KAGVTQTPRYLIKTRGQQVTLSCSPISGHRSVSWYQQTPGQGLQFLFEYFSETQRNKGNFPGRFSGRQFSNSRSEMNVSTLELGDSALYLCASRAGTAQETQYFGPGTRLLVL.

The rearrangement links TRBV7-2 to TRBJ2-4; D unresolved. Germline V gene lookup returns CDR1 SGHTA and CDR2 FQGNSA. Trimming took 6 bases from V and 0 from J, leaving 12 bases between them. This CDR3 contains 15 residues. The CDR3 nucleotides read TGTGCCAGCAGTCTAGATCCGGGAGCCAAAAACATTCAGTACTTC. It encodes CASSLDPGAKNIQYF.

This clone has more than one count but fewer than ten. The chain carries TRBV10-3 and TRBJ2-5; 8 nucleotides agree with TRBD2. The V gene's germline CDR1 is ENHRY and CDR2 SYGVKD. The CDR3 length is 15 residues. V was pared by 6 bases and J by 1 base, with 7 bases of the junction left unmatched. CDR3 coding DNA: TGTGCCATCAGGGGCGGGACTAGGAGCCAAGAGACCCAGTACTTC. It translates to CAIRGGTRSQETQYF.

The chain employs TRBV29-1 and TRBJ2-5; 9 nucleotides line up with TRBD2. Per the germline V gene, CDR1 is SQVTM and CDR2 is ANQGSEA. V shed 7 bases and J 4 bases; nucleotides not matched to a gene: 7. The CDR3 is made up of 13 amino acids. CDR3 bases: TGCAGCGCCAGCGGGAGGCTCACAGAGACCCAGTACTTC. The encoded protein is CSASGRLTETQYF.

In nucleotides, the CDR3 is TGTGCCAGCAGCTCCCTGGGTTACGAGCAGTACTTC. The encoded protein is CASSSLGYEQYF. The chain has TRBV7-6 and TRBJ2-7; D not certain. Germline V gene sequence: CDR1 SGHVS, CDR2 FNYEAQ. The CDR3 sequence is 12 residues long. The V gene lost 4 bases and the J gene lost 4 bases, with 8 bases spanning the gap.

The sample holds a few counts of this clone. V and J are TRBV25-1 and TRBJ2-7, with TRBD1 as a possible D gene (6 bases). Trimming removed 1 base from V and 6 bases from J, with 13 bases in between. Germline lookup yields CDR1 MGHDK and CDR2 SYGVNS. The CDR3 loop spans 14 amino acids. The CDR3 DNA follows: TGTGCCAGCAGTGAATTCGGACAGTCGCGCGAGCAGTACTTC. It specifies CASSEFGQSREQYF.

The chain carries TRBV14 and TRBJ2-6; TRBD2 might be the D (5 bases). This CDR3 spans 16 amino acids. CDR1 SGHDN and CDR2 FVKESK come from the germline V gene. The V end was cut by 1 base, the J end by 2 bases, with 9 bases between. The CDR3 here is CASSQVPGTGANVLTF. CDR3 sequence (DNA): TGTGCCAGCAGCCAAGTCCCCGGGACTGGGGCCAACGTCCTGACTTTC.

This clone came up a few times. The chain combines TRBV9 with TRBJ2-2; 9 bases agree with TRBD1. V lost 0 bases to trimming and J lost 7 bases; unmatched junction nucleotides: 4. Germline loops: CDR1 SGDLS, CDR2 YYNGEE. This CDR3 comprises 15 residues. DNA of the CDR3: TGTGCCAGCAGCGTAGTGGGACAGGGAAGCGGGGAGCTGTTTTTT. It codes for CASSVVGQGSGELFF. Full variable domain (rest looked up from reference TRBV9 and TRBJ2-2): DSGVTQTPKHLITATGQRVTLRCSPRSGDLSVYWYQQSLDQGLQFLIQYYNGEERAKGNILERFSAQQFPDLHSELNLSSLELGDSALYFCASSVVGQGSGELFFGEGSRLTVL.

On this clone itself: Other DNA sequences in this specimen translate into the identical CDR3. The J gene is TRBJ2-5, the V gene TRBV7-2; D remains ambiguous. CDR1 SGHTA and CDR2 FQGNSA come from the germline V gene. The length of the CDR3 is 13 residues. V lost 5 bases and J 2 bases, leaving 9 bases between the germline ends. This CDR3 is CASSRTVQETQYF. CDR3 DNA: TGTGCCAGCAGCCGAACTGTGCAAGAGACCCAGTACTTC.

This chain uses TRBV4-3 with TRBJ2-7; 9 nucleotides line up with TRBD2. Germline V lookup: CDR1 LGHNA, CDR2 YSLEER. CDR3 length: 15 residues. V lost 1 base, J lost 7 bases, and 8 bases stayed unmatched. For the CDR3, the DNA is TGCGCCAGCAGCCAAGTGGCGTCGACTAGCGGTGAGCAGTACGTC. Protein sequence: CASSQVASTSGEQYV.

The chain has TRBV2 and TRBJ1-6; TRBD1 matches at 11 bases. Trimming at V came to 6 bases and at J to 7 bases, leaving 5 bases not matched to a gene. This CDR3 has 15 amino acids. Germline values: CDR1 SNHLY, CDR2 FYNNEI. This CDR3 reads CASRGTGGENSPLHF. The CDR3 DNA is TGTGCCAGCAGGGGGACAGGGGGGGAGAATTCACCCCTCCACTTT.